A selection of T cell receptor beta chains follows, all from one sample in a study of blood T cell repertoires in COVID-19. Produced via immunoSEQ multiplex PCR; TCRdb's table is partial and in-frame only. Of about 210,000 clones detected, more than 75% appear once; the ten largest clones hold 9.5% to 15%. The specimen was peripheral blood. Receptor source: a human donor in a cohort sampled during active COVID-19. CDR3s include the opening cysteine and the closing phenylalanine or tryptophan. D genes are given only for firm matches. Only some rows state a clone size, as once, few, many or a class for expanded clones.

j_gene | abundance | d_gene | v_gene | CDR3nt | CDR3aa
TRBJ2-7 | - | - | TRBV11-2 | TGTGCCAGCACCTTCGACAGGCTAAGCTCCTACGAGCAGTACTTC | CASTFDRLSSYEQYF
TRBJ2-5 | - | TRBD1 | TRBV5-1 | TGCGCCAGCAGCTTGGGGGCAGGGGGAGAGGAGACCCAGTACTTC | CASSLGAGGEETQYF
TRBJ1-2 | - | - | TRBV15 | TGTGCCACCAGCGTCGACACTAACTATGGCTACACCTTC | CATSVDTNYGYTF
TRBJ2-3 | once | TRBD2 | TRBV4-1 | TGCGCCAGCAGCCAATTGCGACTAGCTACAGATACGCAGTATTTT | CASSQLRLATDTQYF
TRBJ2-5 | - | - | TRBV19 | TGTGCCAGTAGTAGAGGGAGGGAGACCCAGTACTTC | CASSRGRETQYF
TRBJ2-5 | - | TRBD1 | TRBV24-1 | TGTGCCACCAGTGAGTGGACAGGCCCGGCAGAGACCCAGTACTTC | CATSEWTGPAETQYF
TRBJ1-4 | - | - | TRBV20-1 | TGCAGTGCATGGGGCCGGGAAAAACTGTTTTTT | CSAWGREKLFF
TRBJ1-1 | once | TRBD1 | TRBV5-1 | TGCGCCAGCAGCTTGGACAGGGGCCCGACTGAAGCTTTCTTT | CASSLDRGPTEAFF
TRBJ2-3 | - | TRBD1 | TRBV19 | TGTGCCACAAAGGGACAGGGGTGGTCAGATACGCAGTATTTT | CATKGQGWSDTQYF
TRBJ1-2 | few | - | TRBV28 | TGTGCCAGCAGCCTCCTGGACAGCGGCTATGGCTACACCTTC | CASSLLDSGYGYTF
TRBJ2-7 | - | TRBD2 | TRBV28 | TGTGCCAGCAGTTTATGGGTAGCGGGCGAGCAGTACTTC | CASSLWVAGEQYF
TRBJ1-6 | - | - | TRBV27 | TGTGCCAGCACCTCAGGGGATGCTTTGAATTCACCCCTCCACTTT | CASTSGDALNSPLHF
TRBJ2-7 | - | TRBD1 | TRBV24-1 | TGTGCCACCAGTGACTCCGGGACAGGGACCTACGAGCAGTACTTC | CATSDSGTGTYEQYF
TRBJ2-1 | - | TRBD2 | TRBV27 | TGTGCCAGCAGTCCGCGCGGGAGGGCCGGGAATGAGCAGTTCTTC | CASSPRGRAGNEQFF
TRBJ2-2 | - | - | TRBV19 | TGTGCCAGTAGTATTGAGTCACATTCGTTTAGGGGCTTGAACACCGGGGAGCTGTTTTTT | CASSIESHSFRGLNTGELFF
TRBJ1-3 | - | - | TRBV7-9 | TGTGCCAGCAGCCCCCTCGGAAACACCATATATTTT | CASSPLGNTIYF
TRBJ1-1 | once | TRBD1 | TRBV19 | TGTGCCAGTAGTTTCGGACAGGTGAACACTGAAGCTTTCTTT | CASSFGQVNTEAFF
TRBJ2-5 | - | TRBD2 | TRBV7-9 | TGTGCCAGCAGCTTAGGTGGGCGGGGGGCCCAGTACTTC | CASSLGGRGAQYF
TRBJ2-4 | - | TRBD1 | TRBV20-1 | TGCAGTGCTAGTGTGGCAGGGGGCGCGATGGCCAAAAACATTCAGTACTTC | CSASVAGGAMAKNIQYF
TRBJ2-2 | - | - | TRBV14 | TGTGCCAGCAGTCATCTGTGGGGACTTTCCACCGGGGAGCTGTTTTTT | CASSHLWGLSTGELFF
TRBJ1-4 | - | TRBD1 | TRBV15 | TGTGCCACCAGCACCGTGACAGGGTATGAAAAACTGTTTTTT | CATSTVTGYEKLFF
TRBJ2-7 | - | TRBD1 | TRBV6-2/TRBV6-3 | TGTGCCAGCAGTCCGGGACAGGGTAGGTACGAGCAGTACTTC | CASSPGQGRYEQYF
TRBJ2-3 | - | - | TRBV4-1 | TGCGCCAGCAGCCAAGAAGGTAGCTGGGATACGCAGTATTTT | CASSQEGSWDTQYF
TRBJ1-4 | - | - | TRBV5-1 | TGCGCCAGCAGCCAATCAGGGGCAACTAATGAAAAACTGTTTTTT | CASSQSGATNEKLFF
TRBJ1-6 | - | TRBD1 | TRBV6-6 | TGTGCCACCCAACCACAGGGGTACCTGAGGAATTCACCCCTCCACTTT | CATQPQGYLRNSPLHF
TRBJ2-7 | - | - | TRBV21-1 | TGTGCCAGCACGACAGGGAAAAACGAGCAGTACTTC | CASTTGKNEQYF
TRBJ2-1 | once | TRBD2 | TRBV2 | TGTGCCAGCTGCGCTAGCGGGGTATTGGATGAGCAGTTCTTC | CASCASGVLDEQFF
TRBJ2-1 | once | - | TRBV4-2 | TGTGCCAGCAGCCAAGACCAGACGGGGAGGCGTGAGCAGTTCTTC | CASSQDQTGRREQFF
TRBJ1-5 | - | - | TRBV4-2 | TGTGCCAGCAGCCATGCGGACAGAGAATATCAGCCCCAGCATTTT | CASSHADREYQPQHF
TRBJ1-2 | - | - | TRBV28 | TGTGCCAGCAGCACACAGAGAACTAACTATGGCTACACCTTC | CASSTQRTNYGYTF
TRBJ2-1 | - | TRBD2 | TRBV9 | TGTGCCAGCAGCCCGCGGACTAGCGGGAGTGGGTATGAGCAGTTCTTC | CASSPRTSGSGYEQFF